A single TCR beta chain is shown here with its context. The source of the sample is a study of shared clonotypes between healthy human individuals. Positive CCR7 selection of CD45RO-negative cells yielded the naive CD8 cells, and terminally differentiated effector memory CD45RA+ cells were excluded. Sequenced by immunoSEQ multiplex PCR; TCRdb stores in-frame clones only, minus some. Of nearly 600,000 clones listed, roughly 95% are singletons. V lost 11 bases, J lost 3 bases, and 19 bases lay in between. The CDR3 contains 14 residues. Germline V gives CDR1 SNHLY, CDR2 FYNNEI. This TCR derives from a woman in her twenties or thirties in good health. The rearrangement joins TRBV2 to TRBJ1-2; tentative D call: TRBD1 (5 bases). The specimen was naive CD8+ T cells sorted from blood. The DNA of the CDR3 is TGTGCCGGGTTCGGGACCTTAGGGCACTATGGCTACACCTTC. It codes for CAGFGTLGHYGYTF.